This TCR beta chain was found in a study of T cell changes during pregnancy in multiple sclerosis. This CDR3 spans 16 amino acids. V was clipped by 3 bases and J by 3 bases, with 19 bases between them. CDR1 SGDLS and CDR2 YYNGEE come from the germline V gene. Data came from immunoSEQ multiplex PCR; TCRdb stores just in-frame clones and leaves some out. The repertoire consists of 25,000 to 35,000 clones, with 70% to 90% occurring once and the leading ten covering approximately 7.2%. The J gene is TRBJ2-7, the V gene TRBV9, with a weak D call TRBD1 (6 bases). The TCR originated in a female donor with multiple sclerosis, enrolled in a pregnancy study. This material consisted of CD8+ T cells from peripheral blood mononuclear cells, taken in the second trimester of pregnancy. The CDR3 is CASSARGDTRYYEQYF. The CDR3 nucleotides read TGTGCCAGCAGCGCCCGAGGGGACACTCGGTACTACGAGCAGTACTTC.